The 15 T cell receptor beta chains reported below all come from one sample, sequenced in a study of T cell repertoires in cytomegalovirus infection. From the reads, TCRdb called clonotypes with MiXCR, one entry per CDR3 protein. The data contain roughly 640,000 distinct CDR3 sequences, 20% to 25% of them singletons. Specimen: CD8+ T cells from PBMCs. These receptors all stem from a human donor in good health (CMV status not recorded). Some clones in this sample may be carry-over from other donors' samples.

This chain's CDR3 is CATSRGSITDTQYF. The CDR3 DNA reads TGTGCCACCAGCAGAGGGAGTATCACAGATACGCAGTATTTT. The V call is TRBV15, the J call TRBJ2-3; D unclear. CDR3 length: 14 residues. V lost 1 base and J 2 bases, leaving 7 bases between the germline ends. Germline-derived CDR1 and CDR2 are LNHNV and YYDKDF (reference sequence).

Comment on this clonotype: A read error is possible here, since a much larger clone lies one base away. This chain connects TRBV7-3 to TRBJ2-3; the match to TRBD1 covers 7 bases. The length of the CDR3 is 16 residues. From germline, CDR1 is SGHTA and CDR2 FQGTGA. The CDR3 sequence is CARSLRGPLNTDTQYF. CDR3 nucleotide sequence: TGTGCCAGGAGCTTAAGGGGGCCCCTCAACACAGATACGCAGTATTTT.

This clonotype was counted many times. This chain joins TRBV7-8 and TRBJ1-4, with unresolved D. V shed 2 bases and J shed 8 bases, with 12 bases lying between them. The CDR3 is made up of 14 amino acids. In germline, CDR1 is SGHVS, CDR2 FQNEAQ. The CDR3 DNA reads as TGTGCCAGCAGCTTAATGGGGTATCGGGAAAAACTGTTTTTT. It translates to CASSLMGYREKLFF. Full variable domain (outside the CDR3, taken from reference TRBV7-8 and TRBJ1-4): GAGVSQSPRYKVAKRGQDVALRCDPISGHVSLFWYQQALGQGPEFLTYFQNEAQLDKSGLPSDRFFAERPEGSVSTLKIQRTQQEDSAVYLCASSLMGYREKLFFGSGTQLSVL.

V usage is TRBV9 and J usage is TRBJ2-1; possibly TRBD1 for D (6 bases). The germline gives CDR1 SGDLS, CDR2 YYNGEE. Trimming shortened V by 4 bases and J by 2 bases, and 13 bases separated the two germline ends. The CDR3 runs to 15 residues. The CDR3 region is CASSIGGPAYNEQFF. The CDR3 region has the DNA TGTGCCAGCAGCATAGGGGGACCAGCCTACAATGAGCAGTTCTTC.

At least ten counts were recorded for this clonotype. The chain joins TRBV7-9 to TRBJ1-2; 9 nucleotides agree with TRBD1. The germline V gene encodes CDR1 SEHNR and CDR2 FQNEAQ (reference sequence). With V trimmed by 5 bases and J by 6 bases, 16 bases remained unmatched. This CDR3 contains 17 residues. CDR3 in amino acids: CASSTSSDRGGVDGYTF. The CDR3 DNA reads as TGTGCCAGCAGCACCTCCTCGGACAGGGGCGGAGTTGATGGCTACACCTTC.

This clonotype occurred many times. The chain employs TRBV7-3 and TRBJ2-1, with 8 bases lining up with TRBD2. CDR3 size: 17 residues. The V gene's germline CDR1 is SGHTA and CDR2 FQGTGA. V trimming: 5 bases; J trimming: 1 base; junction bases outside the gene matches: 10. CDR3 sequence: CASSPQGGGWSYNEQFF. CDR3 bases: TGTGCCAGCAGCCCACAAGGCGGGGGGTGGTCCTACAATGAGCAGTTCTTC.

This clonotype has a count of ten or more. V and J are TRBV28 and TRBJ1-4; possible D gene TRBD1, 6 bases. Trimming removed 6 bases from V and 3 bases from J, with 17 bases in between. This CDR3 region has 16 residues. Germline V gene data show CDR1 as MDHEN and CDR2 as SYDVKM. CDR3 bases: TGTGCCAGCAGCCCACAGGGTCGGGGGCCTAATGAAAAACTGTTTTTT. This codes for CASSPQGRGPNEKLFF.

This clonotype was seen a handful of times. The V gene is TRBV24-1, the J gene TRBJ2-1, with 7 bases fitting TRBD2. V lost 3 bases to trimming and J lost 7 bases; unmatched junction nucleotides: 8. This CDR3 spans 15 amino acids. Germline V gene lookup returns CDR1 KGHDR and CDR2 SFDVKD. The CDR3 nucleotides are TGTGCCACCAGTGATCCACGGGGAGGGGAAAATGAGCAGTTCTTC. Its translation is CATSDPRGGENEQFF.

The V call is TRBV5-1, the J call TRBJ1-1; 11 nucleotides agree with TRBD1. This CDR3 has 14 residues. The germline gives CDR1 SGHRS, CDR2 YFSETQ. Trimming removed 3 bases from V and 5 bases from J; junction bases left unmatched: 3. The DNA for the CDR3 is TGCGCCAGCAGCTGGGGGGACAGGGGGACTGAAGCTTTCTTT. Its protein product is CASSWGDRGTEAFF.

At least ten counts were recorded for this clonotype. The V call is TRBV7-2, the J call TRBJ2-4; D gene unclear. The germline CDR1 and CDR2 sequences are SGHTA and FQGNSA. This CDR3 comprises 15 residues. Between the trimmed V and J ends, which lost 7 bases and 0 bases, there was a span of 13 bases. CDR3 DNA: TGTGCCAGCATGGGCGGCCTCTTAGCCAAAAACATTCAGTACTTC. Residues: CASMGGLLAKNIQYF.

CDR3 nucleotides: TGTGCCAGCAGCCCACAGGGTGGCTACGGGGAGCTGTTTTTT. Its protein product is CASSPQGGYGELFF. The J gene is TRBJ2-2, the V gene TRBV7-6; perhaps TRBD1 as D (6 bases). The CDR3 loop spans 14 amino acids. Germline V gene lookup returns CDR1 SGHVS and CDR2 FNYEAQ. The V and J ends lost 5 bases and 7 bases respectively, with 14 bases between them.

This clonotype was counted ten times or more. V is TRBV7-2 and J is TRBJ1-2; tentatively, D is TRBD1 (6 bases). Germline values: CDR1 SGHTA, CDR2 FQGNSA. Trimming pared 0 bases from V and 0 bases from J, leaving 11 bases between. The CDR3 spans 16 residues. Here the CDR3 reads CASSLARTAANYGYTF. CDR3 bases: TGTGCCAGCAGCTTAGCGCGGACAGCTGCTAACTATGGCTACACCTTC.

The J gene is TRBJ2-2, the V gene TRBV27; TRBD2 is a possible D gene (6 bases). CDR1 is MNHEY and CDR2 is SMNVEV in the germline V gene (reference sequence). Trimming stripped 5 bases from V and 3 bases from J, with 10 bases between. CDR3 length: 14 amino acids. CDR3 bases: TGTGCCAGCAGTGCTTGGGGGGACACCGGGGAGCTGTTTTTT. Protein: CASSAWGDTGELFF.

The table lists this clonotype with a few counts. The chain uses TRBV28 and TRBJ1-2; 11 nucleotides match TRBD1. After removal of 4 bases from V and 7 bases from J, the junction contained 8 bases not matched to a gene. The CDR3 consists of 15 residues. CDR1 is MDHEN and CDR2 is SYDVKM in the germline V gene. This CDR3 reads CASSSPRTGGFGYTF. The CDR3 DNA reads TGTGCCAGCAGTTCCCCCCGGACAGGGGGCTTTGGCTACACCTTC.

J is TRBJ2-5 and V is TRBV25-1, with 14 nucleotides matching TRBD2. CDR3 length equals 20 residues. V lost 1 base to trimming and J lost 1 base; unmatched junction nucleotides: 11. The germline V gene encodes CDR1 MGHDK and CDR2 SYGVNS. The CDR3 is CASSELRTSGGLEIQETQYF. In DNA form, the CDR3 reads TGTGCCAGCAGTGAATTGCGGACTAGCGGGGGGCTGGAAATCCAAGAGACCCAGTACTTC.